The text below deals with one T cell receptor (beta chain). Its binding antigen is unknown. Base qualities were left out, and no much larger clone turns up one base away. The sample belongs to a study of blood T cell repertoires in COVID-19 (dated by TCRdb to the early 2020s). Some background on the complete study: Collaborator samples came from the United States, Italy and Spain and covered acute and convalescent phases of COVID-19. The prospective study material was composed of cDNA or gDNA derived from T cells, B-cell-depleted T cells, or PBMCs. The dataset comprised deeply sampled blood TCRbeta repertoires from subjects exposed to, actively infected with, or recovered from COVID-19. A freely available public database, intended as a resource for researchers studying the immune response to SARS-CoV-2, is where the repertoires were released. The samples were drawn from the first 160 participants of the ongoing ImmuneRACE study and from 1,200 or so subjects provided by 6 global collaborators. Sample metadata almost always included a de-identified subject ID, COVID-19 status, age in years and sex. Where HLA class I and class II types were available, the types were taken from metadata supplied by the sample provider, not from assay-based typing. General findings and caveats noted by the study authors: How much clinical and demographic metadata was included differed by source and by participant, and the metadata was provided uncurated.

The immunoSEQ Assay, a bias-controlled multiplex PCR, was used to amplify TCRbeta CDR3 regions from genomic DNA. In the paper's pipeline: Within the assay, amplification of reference gene primers was used to estimate how many nucleated cells each sample contained. To quantify the absolute abundance of each unique TCRbeta CDR3 rearrangement, sequence reads were collapsed and filtered. Productive Simpson clonality was computed per sample as the square root of Simpson's diversity index over productive rearrangements. Imported from immuneACCESS, the table was reduced by TCRdb to in-frame sequences with V and J called. These copies leave out some clones; in studies compared against another copy, an unresolved V gene accounts for under half, and the cause of the remainder is not known. That table supplies the V and J calls and clone size; D and trimming were determined from the DNA. Present in this sample are about 200,000 clones, nearly 90% of which were seen just once. The ten largest make up 20% to 25% of the sample.

Whole blood was collected in K2EDTA tubes by collaborating institutions according to the institutions' own protocols. For TCRbeta analysis, collaborators shipped samples in one of three forms: frozen whole blood, isolated PBMCs, or DNA extracted from either of those sample types. The germline V gene provides CDR1 MNHNS and CDR2 SASEGT. The germline V and J ends show losses of 2 bases and 6 bases respectively, and no gene match explains 13 bases of the junction. The CDR3 runs 17 amino acids, cysteine and phenylalanine included. The only DNA kept is the CDR3, 51 bases in frame from the first base. The sequence came from a man aged 55-75 years with active or convalescent COVID-19. The rearrangement joined TRBV6-1 to TRBJ2-3, with 8 bases aligning to TRBD2. The sequencing input was peripheral blood. The CDR3 region reads CASSEFGAGGVFDTQYF. The DNA is TGTGCCAGCAGTGAATTTGGGGCGGGAGGTGTCTTCGATACGCAGTATTTT.